This TCR beta chain was identified in a study of T cell responses to AZD1222 COVID-19 vaccine. Whole-study findings and limits: The donors showed a predominance of white British ancestry and of females, with possible underestimation of clonal diversity. Spike-specific TCR breadth and depth both grew after two AZD1222 doses.

Profiling relied on immunoSEQ multiplex PCR, and the TCRdb table lists in-frame clones only, not all of them. The sample contains about 86,000 clones, around nine tenths of which appear only once. A note on this clone: No antigen is known for it.

This clonotype was obtained from an adult who received the AZD1222 COVID-19 vaccine. The sample consisted of peripheral blood, taken 28 days after the second AZD1222 dose.

The CDR3 loop is CASSKTDLKGTEAFF. The CDR3 nucleotides read TGTGCCAGCAGTAAGACCGACCTAAAAGGGACTGAAGCTTTCTTT. This chain uses TRBV25-1 with TRBJ1-1; no clear D gene. Germline V gene data show CDR1 as MGHDK and CDR2 as SYGVNS. The CDR3 totals 15 residues. The ends were cut back, 5 bases at V and 5 bases at J, with 18 bases in the middle.